Listed below are T cell receptor beta chains from one sample, sequenced in a study of neurological immune-mediated disorders. TCRdb recomputed calls from the 5' RACE reads with MiXCR, one row per CDR3 protein. The repertoire has 71,000 or so distinct CDR3 sequences, roughly 4.8% of them found once; the top ten carry about 2.4%. The sample consisted of PBMCs. The origin of the receptors is a woman in her thirties with multiple sclerosis. Each CDR3 is given with its conserved first and last residue. Fields, in order: D gene, clone size, V gene, J gene, CDR3 DNA, CDR3 protein. The D gene is left open where the match is weak. The listing skips clone size in some rows; elsewhere it reads once, few, many or a size class.

>TRBD1|many|TRBV5-5|TRBJ2-1
TGTGCCAGCAGGGGGGACAGCCAAGCCCGGGATGAGCAGTTCTTC
CASRGDSQARDEQFF
>TRBD2|many|TRBV20-1|TRBJ2-7
TGCAGTGCTAGAGCTAGCGGGAAAGCTGGGGAGCAGTACTTC
CSARASGKAGEQYF
>-|many|TRBV12-3/TRBV12-4|TRBJ1-5
TGTGCCAGCACCGATCAGCCCCAGCATTTT
CASTDQPQHF
>-|many|TRBV19|TRBJ1-2
TGTGCCAGTACCTTAGGTGGACAGTCACTTAACTATGGCTACACCTTC
CASTLGGQSLNYGYTF
>-|-|TRBV4-1|TRBJ1-3
TGCGCCAGCAGCCGCATAACAGAGTCCCATGGAAACACCATATATTTT
CASSRITESHGNTIYF
>TRBD2|-|TRBV5-1|TRBJ2-3
TGCGCCACCCGGGAGGGTGGGAGCGCAGATACGCAGTATTTT
CATREGGSADTQYF
>-|many|TRBV7-2|TRBJ2-3
TGTGCCAGCGGGGAGAACACAGATACGCAGTATTTT
CASGENTDTQYF
>-|many|TRBV5-1|TRBJ2-3
TGCGCCAGCAGCTTGGTGCATGCGGGCCTGGGCACAGATACGCAGTATTTT
CASSLVHAGLGTDTQYF
>-|many|TRBV7-2|TRBJ2-1
TGTGCCAGCAGACCCCCCCTCTCCTACAATGAGCAGTTCTTC
CASRPPLSYNEQFF
>TRBD1|-|TRBV5-1|TRBJ2-2
TGCGCCAGCGGCCAGGGGGCAGGTATCACCGGGGAGCTGTTTTTT
CASGQGAGITGELFF
>TRBD1|many|TRBV5-6|TRBJ1-1
TGTGCCAGCAGCTCCGGGGACAGATTGAACACTGAAGCTTTCTTT
CASSSGDRLNTEAFF
>TRBD2|many|TRBV29-1|TRBJ2-3
TGCAGCGCTGGGGGCAGCGGGGGAGCAGATACGCAGTATTTT
CSAGGSGGADTQYF
>TRBD2|many|TRBV5-1|TRBJ2-1
TGCGCCAGCAGCTACCAGCGGGAGGGCAAGGGTGAGCAGTTCTTC
CASSYQREGKGEQFF
>-|many|TRBV27|TRBJ2-2
TGTGCCAGCAGTTTGACCACCCCCACCGGGGAGCTGTTTTTT
CASSLTTPTGELFF
>TRBD1|many|TRBV12-3/TRBV12-4|TRBJ1-2
TGTGCCAGCAGTTTAACCGGGACAGAGCATGGCTACACCTTC
CASSLTGTEHGYTF
>-|many|TRBV5-6|TRBJ2-7
TGTGCCAGCAGTATCGAACTGGGCGAGCAGTACTTC
CASSIELGEQYF
>-|many|TRBV12-5|TRBJ2-7
TGTGCTAGTGGTTTTAGAAGCATCACGAGCTACGAGCAGTACTTC
CASGFRSITSYEQYF
>TRBD2|many|TRBV20-1|TRBJ2-1
TGCAGTGCTAGGCCGGCGGGAGTCATCGAGCAGTTCTTC
CSARPAGVIEQFF
>-|-|TRBV20-1|TRBJ2-2
TGCAGTGCTAGAGATTCATCGCGTTGGGGAACCGGGGAGCTGTTTTTT
CSARDSSRWGTGELFF
>-|-|TRBV5-1|TRBJ2-2
TGCGCCAGCAGCCTACTTTCTGGTGCCGGTGGGGAGCTGTTTTTT
CASSLLSGAGGELFF
>TRBD2|many|TRBV5-1|TRBJ2-1
TGCGCCAGCTCCGACGGGAGCGGGAGGGATGAGCAGTTCTTC
CASSDGSGRDEQFF
>-|many|TRBV5-1|TRBJ1-3
TGCGCCAGCAGCTTGGGAGACTCCTCTGGAAACACCATATATTTT
CASSLGDSSGNTIYF
>-|few|TRBV5-1|TRBJ1-1
TGCGCCAGCAGCTTGGCAATTTCGGCCGCGGGGACTGAAGCTTTATTT
CASSLAISAAGTEALF
>-|many|TRBV7-2|TRBJ2-1
TGTGCCAGCAGCTTCTCCCGTCACAATGAGCAGTTCTTC
CASSFSRHNEQFF
>-|many|TRBV12-3/TRBV12-4|TRBJ2-5
TGTGCCAGCAGTTTCAAAGAGACCCAGTACTTC
CASSFKETQYF
>-|few|TRBV6-5|TRBJ2-4
TGTGCCAGCAAAATCCGGGCAGGGGCCAAAAACATTCAGTACTTC
CASKIRAGAKNIQYF
>TRBD1|many|TRBV9|TRBJ1-2
TGTGCCAGCAGCGTGGGGACAGGCGGAAACTATGGCTACACCTTC
CASSVGTGGNYGYTF
>-|-|TRBV24-1|TRBJ1-5
TGTGCCACCAGTGGGGGGGCGAGGCCCCAGCATTTT
CATSGGARPQHF
>-|many|TRBV14|TRBJ1-2
TGTGCCAGCAGCCAAGATGAAAGGGTGGGAGGCTACACCTTC
CASSQDERVGGYTF
>TRBD1|many|TRBV18|TRBJ1-2
TGTGCCAGCTCATCGGCGGACAGGGCTGGCTACACCTTC
CASSSADRAGYTF
>-|few|TRBV20-1|TRBJ2-3
TGCAGTGCTACGCAGGGTCCAAGCACAGATACGCAGTATTTT
CSATQGPSTDTQYF
>-|many|TRBV27|TRBJ1-4
TGTGCCAGTGCAAGGGGCCCAAATGAAAAACTGTTTTTT
CASARGPNEKLFF
>-|many|TRBV10-3|TRBJ2-5
TGTGCCAGCAAGACCGCTTATGCGGAAGGAGAGACCCAGTACTTC
CASKTAYAEGETQYF
>TRBD1|few|TRBV5-1|TRBJ2-2
TGCGCCAGCAGCTTCGGACCGGGACAGGGGGCCGAGGAGCTGTTTTTT
CASSFGPGQGAEELFF
>TRBD2|many|TRBV9|TRBJ2-3
TGTGCCAGCAGCGTAACGGCGGGGGGGCACACAGATACGCAGTATTTT
CASSVTAGGHTDTQYF
>-|many|TRBV10-2|TRBJ2-3
TGCGCCAGTTACGAGGGGCGCACAGATACGCAGTATTTT
CASYEGRTDTQYF
>TRBD2|many|TRBV30|TRBJ2-7
TGTGCCTGGAGTGTCTCTAGCGGGGGTTTCGGGAGGCACGAGCAGTACTTC
CAWSVSSGGFGRHEQYF
>-|many|TRBV6-1|TRBJ1-2
TGTGCCAGCACCGACGGACGGAACTATGGCTACACCTTC
CASTDGRNYGYTF
>TRBD1|many|TRBV20-1|TRBJ1-5
TGCAGTGCTTGGGACAGGAACAACCAGCCCCAGCATTTT
CSAWDRNNQPQHF
>-|many|TRBV19|TRBJ2-2
TGTGCCAGCCGAACTCCGAACACCGGGGAGCTGTTTTTT
CASRTPNTGELFF
>TRBD1|many|TRBV10-3|TRBJ1-5
TGTGCCATCAGTGAGGGACAGGGCGGCAATCAGCCCCAGCATTTT
CAISEGQGGNQPQHF
>TRBD2|many|TRBV5-1|TRBJ2-3
TGCGCCACCGCCGGACTAGCGGGGTCCACAGATACGCAGTATTTT
CATAGLAGSTDTQYF
>TRBD2|many|TRBV12-3/TRBV12-4|TRBJ2-5
TGTGCCAGCAGTGACGGGACTAGCGGCAAAGAGACCCAGTACTTC
CASSDGTSGKETQYF
>TRBD2|many|TRBV20-1|TRBJ2-3
TGCAGTGCTAGCCGACGGCGACTAGCGGGAGGGAGCACAGATACGCAGTATTTT
CSASRRRLAGGSTDTQYF
>TRBD1|medium-sized|TRBV12-3/TRBV12-4|TRBJ1-1
TGTGCCAGCAGCCCGACAGGGGGAGGAACTGAAGCTTTCTTT
CASSPTGGGTEAFF
>-|many|TRBV6-6|TRBJ1-1
TGTGCCAGCAGTTTAAGGCCGGGGGCGAACACTGAAGCTTTCTTT
CASSLRPGANTEAFF
>-|many|TRBV14|TRBJ1-5
TGTGCCAGCAGCCAAGAATACGGGGGAGATCAGCCCCAGCATTTT
CASSQEYGGDQPQHF
>-|many|TRBV5-1|TRBJ2-3
TGCGCCAGCAGCTTGGGGCCACAGGAGATCACAGATACGCAGTATTTT
CASSLGPQEITDTQYF
>TRBD1|-|TRBV10-3|TRBJ1-2
TGTGCCAGCAGTTTGACAGGGGACCTCTATGGCTACACCTTC
CASSLTGDLYGYTF
>-|few|TRBV20-1|TRBJ2-1
TGCAGTGGATGGGGGGAGGACAATGAGCAGTTCTTC
CSGWGEDNEQFF